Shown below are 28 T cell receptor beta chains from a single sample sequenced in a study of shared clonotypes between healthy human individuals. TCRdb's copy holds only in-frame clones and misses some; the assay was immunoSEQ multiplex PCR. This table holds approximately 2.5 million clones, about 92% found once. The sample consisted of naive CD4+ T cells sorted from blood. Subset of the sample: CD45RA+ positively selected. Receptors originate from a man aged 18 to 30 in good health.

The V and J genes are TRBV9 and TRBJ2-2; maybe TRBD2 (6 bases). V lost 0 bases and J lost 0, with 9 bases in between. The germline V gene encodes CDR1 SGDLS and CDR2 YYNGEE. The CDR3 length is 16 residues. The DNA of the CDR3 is TGTGCCAGCAGCGTAGGGAGGGAGACGAACACCGGGGAGCTGTTTTTT. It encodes CASSVGRETNTGELFF.

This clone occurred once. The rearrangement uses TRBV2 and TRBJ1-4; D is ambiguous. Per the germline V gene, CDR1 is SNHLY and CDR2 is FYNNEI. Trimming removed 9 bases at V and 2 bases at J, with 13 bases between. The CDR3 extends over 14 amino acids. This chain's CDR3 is CASATIRTNEKLFF. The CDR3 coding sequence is TGTGCCAGTGCGACAATTCGGACTAATGAAAAACTGTTTTTT.

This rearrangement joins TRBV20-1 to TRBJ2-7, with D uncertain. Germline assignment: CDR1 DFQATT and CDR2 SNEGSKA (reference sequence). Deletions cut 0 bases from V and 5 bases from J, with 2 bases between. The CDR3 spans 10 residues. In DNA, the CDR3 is TGCAGTGCTAGAGACCACGAGCAGTACTTC. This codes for CSARDHEQYF.

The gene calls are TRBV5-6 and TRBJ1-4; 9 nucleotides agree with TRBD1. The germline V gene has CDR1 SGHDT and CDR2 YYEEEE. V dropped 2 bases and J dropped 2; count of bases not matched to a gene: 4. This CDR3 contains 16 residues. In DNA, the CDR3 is TGTGCCAGCAGCTTACAGGGGGCAGGGACTAATGAAAAACTGTTTTTT. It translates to CASSLQGAGTNEKLFF.

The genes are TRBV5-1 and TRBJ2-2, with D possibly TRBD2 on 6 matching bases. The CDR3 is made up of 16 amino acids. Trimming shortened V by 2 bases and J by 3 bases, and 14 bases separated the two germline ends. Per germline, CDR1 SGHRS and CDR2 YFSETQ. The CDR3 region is CASSLNAGSYTGELFF. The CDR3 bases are TGCGCCAGCAGCTTAAATGCGGGATCGTACACCGGGGAGCTGTTTTTT.

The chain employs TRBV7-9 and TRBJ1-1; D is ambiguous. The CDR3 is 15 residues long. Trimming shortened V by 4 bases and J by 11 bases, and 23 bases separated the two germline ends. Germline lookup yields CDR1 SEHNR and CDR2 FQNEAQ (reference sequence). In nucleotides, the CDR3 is TGTGCCAGCAGCTCCAATGAGGCGTCAAGCGGCAGGGCTTTCTTT. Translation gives CASSSNEASSGRAFF. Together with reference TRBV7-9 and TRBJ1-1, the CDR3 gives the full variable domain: DTGVSQNPRHKITKRGQNVTFRCDPISEHNRLYWYRQTLGQGPEFLTYFQNEAQLEKSRLLSDRFSAERPKGSFSTLEIQRTEQGDSAMYLCASSSNEASSGRAFFGQGTRLTVV.

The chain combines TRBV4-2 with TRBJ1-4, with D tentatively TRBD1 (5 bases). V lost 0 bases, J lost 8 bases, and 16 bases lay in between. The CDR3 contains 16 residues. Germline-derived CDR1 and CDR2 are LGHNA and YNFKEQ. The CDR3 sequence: CASSQDGATLKEKLFF. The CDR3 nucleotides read TGTGCCAGCAGCCAAGATGGGGCGACGTTGAAGGAAAAACTGTTTTTT.

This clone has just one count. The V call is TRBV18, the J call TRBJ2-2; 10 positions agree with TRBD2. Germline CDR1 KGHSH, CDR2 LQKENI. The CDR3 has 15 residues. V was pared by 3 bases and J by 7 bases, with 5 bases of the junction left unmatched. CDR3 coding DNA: TGTGCCAGCTCACCGCCGGGACTAGCGCTCGGGGAGCTGTTTTTT. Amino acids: CASSPPGLALGELFF.

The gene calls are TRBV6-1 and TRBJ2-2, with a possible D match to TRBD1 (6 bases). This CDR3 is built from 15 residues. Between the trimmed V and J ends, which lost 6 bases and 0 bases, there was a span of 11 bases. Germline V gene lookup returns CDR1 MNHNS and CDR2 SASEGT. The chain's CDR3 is CASSETGTNTGELFF. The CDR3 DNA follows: TGTGCCAGCAGCGAGACAGGAACGAACACCGGGGAGCTGTTTTTT.

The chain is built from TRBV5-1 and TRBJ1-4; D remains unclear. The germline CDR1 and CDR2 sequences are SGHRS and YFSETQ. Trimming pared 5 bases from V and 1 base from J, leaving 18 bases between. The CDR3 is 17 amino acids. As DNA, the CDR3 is TGCGCCAGCAGTACTGGAGGATTAGGTGGAACTAATGAAAAACTGTTTTTT. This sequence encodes CASSTGGLGGTNEKLFF.

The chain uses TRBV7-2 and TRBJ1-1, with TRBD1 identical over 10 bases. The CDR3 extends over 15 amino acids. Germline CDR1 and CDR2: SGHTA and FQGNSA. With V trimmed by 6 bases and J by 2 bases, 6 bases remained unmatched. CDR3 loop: CASRRTGGLNTEAFF. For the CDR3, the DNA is TGTGCCAGCAGAAGGACAGGGGGTTTAAACACTGAAGCTTTCTTT.

This chain's CDR3 is CASTPLQTGNSPLHF. The CDR3 DNA sequence: TGTGCCAGTACACCCCTACAGACCGGAAATTCACCCCTCCACTTT. The rearrangement joins TRBV19 to TRBJ1-6; D is unclear. CDR3 size: 15 residues. Trimming stripped 7 bases from V and 7 bases from J, with 17 bases between. Per germline, CDR1 LNHDA and CDR2 SQIVND (reference sequence).

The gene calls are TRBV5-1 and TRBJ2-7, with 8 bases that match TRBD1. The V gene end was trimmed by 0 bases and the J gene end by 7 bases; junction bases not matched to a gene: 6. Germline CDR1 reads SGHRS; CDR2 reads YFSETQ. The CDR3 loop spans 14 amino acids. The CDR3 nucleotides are TGCGCCAGCAGCTTGGGGCAGGGGGCGAGTGAGCAGTACTTC. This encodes CASSLGQGASEQYF.

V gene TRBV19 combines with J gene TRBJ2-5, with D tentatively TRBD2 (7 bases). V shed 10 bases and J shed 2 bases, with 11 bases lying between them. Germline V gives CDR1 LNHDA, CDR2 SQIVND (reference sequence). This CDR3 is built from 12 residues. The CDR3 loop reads CATRGGQETQYF. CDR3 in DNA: TGTGCCACAAGGGGGGGGCAAGAGACCCAGTACTTC.

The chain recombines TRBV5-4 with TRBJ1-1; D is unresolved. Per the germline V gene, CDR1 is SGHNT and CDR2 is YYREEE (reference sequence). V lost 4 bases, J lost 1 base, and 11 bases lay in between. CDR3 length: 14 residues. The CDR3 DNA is TGTGCCAGCAGCCCGGGGTGGCGGAACACTGAAGCTTTCTTT. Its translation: CASSPGWRNTEAFF. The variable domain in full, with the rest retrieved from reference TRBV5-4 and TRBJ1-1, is ETGVTQSPTHLIKTRGQQVTLRCSSQSGHNTVSWYQQALGQGPQFIFQYYREEENGRGNFPPRFSGLQFPNYSSELNVNALELDDSALYLCASSPGWRNTEAFFGQGTRLTVV.

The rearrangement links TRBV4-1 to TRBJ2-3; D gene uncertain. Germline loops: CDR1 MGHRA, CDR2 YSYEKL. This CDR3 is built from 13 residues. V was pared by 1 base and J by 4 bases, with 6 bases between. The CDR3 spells CASSQGFSDTQYF. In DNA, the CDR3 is TGCGCCAGCAGCCAAGGGTTCTCAGATACGCAGTATTTT.

The CDR3 sequence: CASSVAAGAISGNTIYF. CDR3 nucleotides: TGTGCCAGCAGCGTAGCTGCTGGCGCCATCTCTGGAAACACCATATATTTT. The V and J genes are TRBV9 and TRBJ1-3; D is undetermined. This CDR3 spans 17 amino acids. V was pared by 0 bases and J by 0 bases, with 13 bases between. Germline CDR1 is SGDLS and CDR2 is YYNGEE.

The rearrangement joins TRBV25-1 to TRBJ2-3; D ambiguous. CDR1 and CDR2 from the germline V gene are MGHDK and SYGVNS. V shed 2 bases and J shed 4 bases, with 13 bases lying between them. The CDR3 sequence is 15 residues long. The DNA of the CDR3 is TGTGCCAGCAGTGAAGCTCCGGGTCCCCCAGATACGCAGTATTTT. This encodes CASSEAPGPPDTQYF.

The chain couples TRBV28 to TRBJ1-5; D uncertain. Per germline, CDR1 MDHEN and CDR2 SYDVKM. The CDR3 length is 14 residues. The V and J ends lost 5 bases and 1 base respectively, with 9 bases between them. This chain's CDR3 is CASSRGSSNQPQHF. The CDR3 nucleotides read TGTGCCAGCAGTCGGGGATCAAGCAATCAGCCCCAGCATTTT.

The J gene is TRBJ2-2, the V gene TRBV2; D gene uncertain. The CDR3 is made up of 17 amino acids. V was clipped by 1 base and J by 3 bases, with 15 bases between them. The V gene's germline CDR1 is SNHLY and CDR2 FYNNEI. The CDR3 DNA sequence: TGTGCCAGCAGTGAAGAAATGGTGGGCACTTACACCGGGGAGCTGTTTTTT. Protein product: CASSEEMVGTYTGELFF.

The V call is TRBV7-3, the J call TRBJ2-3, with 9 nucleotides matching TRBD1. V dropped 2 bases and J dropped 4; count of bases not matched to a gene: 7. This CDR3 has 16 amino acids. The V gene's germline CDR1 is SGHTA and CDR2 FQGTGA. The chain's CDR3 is CASSLSGQGLSDTQYF. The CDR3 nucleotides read TGTGCCAGCAGCTTATCGGGACAGGGATTATCAGATACGCAGTATTTT.

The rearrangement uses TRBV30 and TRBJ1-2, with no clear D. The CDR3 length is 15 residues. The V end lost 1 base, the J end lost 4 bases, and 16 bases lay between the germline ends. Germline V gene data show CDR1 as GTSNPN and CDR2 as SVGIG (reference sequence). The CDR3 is CAWSAQLGEAYGYTF. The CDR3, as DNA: TGTGCCTGGAGTGCCCAGCTCGGGGAGGCCTATGGCTACACCTTC.

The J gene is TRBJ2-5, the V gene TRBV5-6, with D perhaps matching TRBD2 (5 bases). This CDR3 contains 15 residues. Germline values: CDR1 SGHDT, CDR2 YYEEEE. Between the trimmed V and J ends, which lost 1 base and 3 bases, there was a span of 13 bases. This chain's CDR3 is CASSLYSTNEETQYF. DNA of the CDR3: TGTGCCAGCAGCTTGTACTCGACTAATGAAGAGACCCAGTACTTC.

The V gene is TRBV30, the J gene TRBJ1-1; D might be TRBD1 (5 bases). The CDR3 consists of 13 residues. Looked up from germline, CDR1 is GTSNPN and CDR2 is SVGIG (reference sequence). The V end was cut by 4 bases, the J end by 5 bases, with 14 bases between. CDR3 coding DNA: TGTGCCTGGAATGGACACCCGGGGACTGAAGCTTTCTTT. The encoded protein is CAWNGHPGTEAFF.

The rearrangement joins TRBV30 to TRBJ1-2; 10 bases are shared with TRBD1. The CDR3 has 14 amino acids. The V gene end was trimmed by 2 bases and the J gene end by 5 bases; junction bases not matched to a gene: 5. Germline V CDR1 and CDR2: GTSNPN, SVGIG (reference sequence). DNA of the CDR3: TGTGCCTGGAGTAGAGGGACAGGGGATTATGGCTACACCTTC. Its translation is CAWSRGTGDYGYTF.

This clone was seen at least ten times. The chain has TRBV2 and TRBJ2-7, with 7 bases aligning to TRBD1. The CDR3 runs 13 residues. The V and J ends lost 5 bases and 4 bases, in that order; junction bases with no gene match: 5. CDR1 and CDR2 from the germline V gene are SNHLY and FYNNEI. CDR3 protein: CASSTGVIYEQYF. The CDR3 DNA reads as TGTGCCAGCAGTACAGGGGTGATTTACGAGCAGTACTTC.

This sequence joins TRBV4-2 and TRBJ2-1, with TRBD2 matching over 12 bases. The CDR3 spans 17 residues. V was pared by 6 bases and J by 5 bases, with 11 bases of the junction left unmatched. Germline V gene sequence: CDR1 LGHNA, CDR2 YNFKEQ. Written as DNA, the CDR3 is TGTGCCAGCAGAGCCGATCTTACTAGCGGGGGGCACAATGAGCAGTTCTTC. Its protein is CASRADLTSGGHNEQFF.

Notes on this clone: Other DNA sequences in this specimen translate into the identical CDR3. The CDR3 loop is CSVGTSMNTEAFF. As DNA, the CDR3 is TGCAGCGTGGGGACAAGTATGAACACTGAAGCTTTCTTT. This chain links TRBV29-1 with TRBJ1-1, with D possibly matching TRBD1 (6 bases). CDR1 and CDR2 from the germline V gene are SQVTM and ANQGSEA. This CDR3 is 13 amino acids long. Between the trimmed V and J ends, which lost 6 bases and 0 bases, there was a span of 11 bases. Complete variable domain (other parts from reference TRBV29-1 and TRBJ1-1): SAVISQKPSRDICQRGTSLTIQCQVDSQVTMMFWYRQQPGQSLTLIATANQGSEATYESGFVIDKFPISRPNLTFSTLTVSNMSPEDSSIYLCSVGTSMNTEAFFGQGTRLTVV.